What follows are 27 T cell receptor beta chains derived from one specimen sequenced in a study of cytomegalovirus exposure and HLA in healthy donors. 60 Vbeta and 13 Jbeta primers were used in PCR. Data came from immunoSEQ multiplex PCR; TCRdb stores just in-frame clones and leaves some out. The data contain about 140,000 clones, about 85% of them singletons. The specimen was PBMCs. The receptor source for this set is a female donor in good health and CMV-seronegative.

The rearrangement joins TRBV14 to TRBJ2-1; D not certain. The ends were cut back, 0 bases at V and 6 bases at J, with 12 bases in the middle. The germline gives CDR1 SGHDN, CDR2 FVKESK. The CDR3 extends over 15 amino acids. CDR3 region: CASSQDRGLINEQFF. CDR3 coding DNA: TGTGCCAGCAGCCAAGATCGTGGGCTGATCAATGAGCAGTTCTTC. Looking up the rest from reference TRBV14 and TRBJ2-1 gives the full variable domain: EAGVTQFPSHSVIEKGQTVTLRCDPISGHDNLYWYRRVMGKEIKFLLHFVKESKQDESGMPNNRFLAERTGGTYSTLKVQPAELEDSGVYFCASSQDRGLINEQFFGPGTRLTVL.

This clone showed up just a few times. This chain joins TRBV9 and TRBJ1-2; no clear D. The CDR3 is 13 amino acids. Germline V CDR1 and CDR2: SGDLS, YYNGEE. The V and J ends lost 6 bases and 7 bases respectively, with 16 bases between them. CDR3 region: CASTSDTFGGYTF. CDR3 nucleotide sequence: TGTGCCAGCACCTCAGACACGTTCGGTGGCTACACCTTC.

V and J are TRBV19 and TRBJ1-2, with TRBD1 matching over 7 bases. V shed 3 bases and J 4 bases; nucleotides not matched to a gene: 11. The CDR3 sequence is 16 residues long. Germline values: CDR1 LNHDA, CDR2 SQIVND (reference sequence). The CDR3 nucleotides read TGTGCCAGTAGTATGTTCCGGGACAGTCACATCTATGGCTACACCTTC. Protein sequence: CASSMFRDSHIYGYTF.

The J gene is TRBJ2-5, the V gene TRBV19; 8 positions match TRBD2. This CDR3 is 16 amino acids long. With 4 bases clipped from V and 1 base from J, the junction kept 8 bases outside the gene matches. CDR1 and CDR2 (germline): LNHDA, SQIVND (reference sequence). The CDR3 region has the DNA TGTGCCAGTAGTAAGGTCAGCGGGAGAGGCCAAGAGACCCAGTACTTC. Translating it yields CASSKVSGRGQETQYF.

The V call is TRBV4-3, the J call TRBJ2-7; D unclear. This CDR3 has 13 residues. Germline V gene sequence: CDR1 LGHNA, CDR2 YSLEER. Trimming pared 1 base from V and 3 bases from J, leaving 7 bases between. The CDR3 sequence is CASSQGLVYEQYF. The CDR3 coding sequence is TGCGCCAGCAGCCAAGGGCTGGTCTACGAGCAGTACTTC.

The chain recombines TRBV5-1 with TRBJ2-7, with TRBD2 identical over 13 bases. Germline CDR1 and CDR2: SGHRS and YFSETQ. Unmatched junction bases numbered 4, after V lost 4 bases and J lost 3 bases. The CDR3 consists of 15 residues. CDR3 amino acids: CASSPGLAGDYEQYF. For the CDR3, the DNA is TGCGCCAGCAGCCCCGGACTAGCGGGAGACTACGAGCAGTACTTC.

A word on this clone: Other DNA sequences in the sample encode the same CDR3. The V call is TRBV5-4, the J call TRBJ2-3; 9 bases line up with TRBD2. From germline, CDR1 is SGHNT and CDR2 YYREEE (reference sequence). CDR3 length: 15 amino acids. Germline trimming cut 0 bases from V and 1 base from J; bases unmatched to any gene: 0. The CDR3 DNA reads TGTGCCAGCAGCTTGGGGACTAGCGGCACAGATACGCAGTATTTT. Protein product: CASSLGTSGTDTQYF.

The table lists this clone with a count of one. The DNA for the CDR3 is TGTGCCACCAGCAGATCCGGGAGCTCCTACGAGCAGTACTTC. It yields the protein CATSRSGSSYEQYF. J is TRBJ2-7 and V is TRBV15; D may be TRBD2 (6 bases). V was trimmed by 2 bases and J by 0 bases, leaving 8 bases between them. Per the germline V gene, CDR1 is LNHNV and CDR2 is YYDKDF (reference sequence). The CDR3 length is 14 residues.

This clone was detected a few times. V gene TRBV10-3 combines with J gene TRBJ1-5; D is undetermined. This CDR3 has 14 residues. Germline assignment: CDR1 ENHRY and CDR2 SYGVKD. The V gene lost 5 bases and the J gene lost 4 bases, with 12 bases spanning the gap. The CDR3 DNA follows: TGTGCCATCAGTCGGGAGTTGATGAATCAGCCCCAGCATTTT. This gives the protein CAISRELMNQPQHF.

The chain links TRBV11-3 to TRBJ2-2; possibly TRBD2 for D (5 bases). Between the trimmed V and J ends, which lost 5 bases and 1 base, there was a span of 14 bases. The length of the CDR3 is 16 residues. Germline CDR1 is SGHNT and CDR2 is YENEEA. The CDR3 sequence is CASSLFSGENTGELFF. CDR3 sequence (DNA): TGTGCCAGCAGCCTCTTCTCCGGGGAGAACACCGGGGAGCTGTTTTTT.

This clone was counted once. The chain links TRBV5-4 to TRBJ1-4; 7 nucleotides match TRBD1. With 5 bases clipped from V and 3 bases from J, the junction kept 10 bases outside the gene matches. CDR1 is SGHNT and CDR2 is YYREEE in the germline V gene (reference sequence). This CDR3 has 16 residues. CDR3 in DNA: TGTGCCAGCAGTTCGTTCCCAGGGGGACCTAATGAAAAACTGTTTTTT. Encoded protein: CASSSFPGGPNEKLFF.

CDR3 region: CASSPPGQSYEQYF. The DNA for the CDR3 is TGTGCCAGCAGCCCACCGGGACAGTCCTACGAGCAGTACTTC. V is TRBV11-3 and J is TRBJ2-7, with 7 bases aligning to TRBD1. This CDR3 has 14 residues. V shed 5 bases, J shed 1 base, and the junction held 5 bases outside the gene matches. Germline V gene data show CDR1 as SGHNT and CDR2 as YENEEA.

J is TRBJ1-2 and V is TRBV7-8, with D maybe TRBD1 (6 bases). The V and J ends lost 4 bases and 6 bases respectively, with 12 bases between them. The CDR3 length is 13 residues. The germline V gene encodes CDR1 SGHVS and CDR2 FQNEAQ. In nucleotides, the CDR3 is TGTGCCAGCAGCTCTCCAACAGGGCATGGCTACACCTTC. As protein: CASSSPTGHGYTF. The complete variable domain, with remaining parts taken from reference TRBV7-8 and TRBJ1-2, reads GAGVSQSPRYKVAKRGQDVALRCDPISGHVSLFWYQQALGQGPEFLTYFQNEAQLDKSGLPSDRFFAERPEGSVSTLKIQRTQQEDSAVYLCASSSPTGHGYTFGSGTRLTVV.

The chain links TRBV5-6 to TRBJ1-2, with 7 bases fitting TRBD1. There are 14 residues in the CDR3. Losses at the gene ends were 3 bases for V and 4 bases for J; bases not matched to a gene: 6. From germline, CDR1 is SGHDT and CDR2 YYEEEE. CDR3 sequence: CASSYSTGSYGYTF. The DNA of the CDR3 is TGTGCCAGCAGCTACTCGACAGGGAGCTATGGCTACACCTTC.

This chain links TRBV5-1 with TRBJ2-5; weak D call: TRBD1 (6 bases). V lost 0 bases and J 4 bases, leaving 10 bases between the germline ends. The V gene's germline CDR1 is SGHRS and CDR2 YFSETQ. The CDR3 extends over 14 amino acids. Here the CDR3 DNA reads TGCGCCAGCAGCTTGGAACCCAGGGGAGAGACCCAGTACTTC. It translates to CASSLEPRGETQYF.

The J gene is TRBJ1-3, the V gene TRBV15; D is perhaps TRBD1 (6 bases). There are 15 residues in the CDR3. Trimming cost V 7 bases and J 3 bases, with 16 bases left between them. CDR1 is LNHNV and CDR2 is YYDKDF in the germline V gene (reference sequence). The CDR3 loop reads CATTMGHSLGNTIYF. The CDR3 region has the DNA TGTGCCACCACAATGGGACACAGCCTTGGAAACACCATATATTTT.

The chain joins TRBV30 to TRBJ2-1; 10 nucleotides align to TRBD2. The ends lost 2 bases at V and 7 bases at J; junction bases unmatched: 14. Germline-derived CDR1 and CDR2 are GTSNPN and SVGIG (reference sequence). CDR3 length equals 17 residues. CDR3 protein: CAWSPGRSGGASNEQFF. CDR3 DNA sequence: TGTGCCTGGAGTCCAGGCAGGAGCGGGGGGGCTTCGAATGAGCAGTTCTTC.

V is TRBV15 and J is TRBJ1-5, with D possibly matching TRBD1 (6 bases). Trimming cost V 4 bases and J 1 base, with 17 bases left between them. In germline, CDR1 is LNHNV, CDR2 YYDKDF (reference sequence). This CDR3 is built from 17 residues. The CDR3, as DNA: TGTGCCACCAGCAAGGGGGAGTCCGTATGGAGCAATCAGCCCCAGCATTTT. Protein product: CATSKGESVWSNQPQHF.

The chain carries TRBV19 and TRBJ1-3; 7 nucleotides match TRBD1. The CDR3 is made up of 15 amino acids. The ends lost 6 bases at V and 2 bases at J; junction bases unmatched: 7. CDR1 and CDR2 from the germline V gene are LNHDA and SQIVND (reference sequence). In DNA, the CDR3 is TGTGCCAGTAGCCTACAGGGGAACACTGGAAACACCATATATTTT. It is translated as CASSLQGNTGNTIYF.

The chain couples TRBV5-1 to TRBJ2-7, with 11 bases that match TRBD2. Per the germline V gene, CDR1 is SGHRS and CDR2 is YFSETQ. The CDR3 has 14 residues. The ends lost 5 bases at V and 5 bases at J; junction bases unmatched: 6. The CDR3 here is CASSPLAGGHEQYF. For the CDR3, the DNA is TGCGCCAGCAGTCCGCTAGCGGGGGGCCACGAGCAGTACTTC. The entire variable domain, with the rest obtained from reference TRBV5-1 and TRBJ2-7, is as follows: KAGVTQTPRYLIKTRGQQVTLSCSPISGHRSVSWYQQTPGQGLQFLFEYFSETQRNKGNFPGRFSGRQFSNSRSEMNVSTLELGDSALYLCASSPLAGGHEQYFGPGTRLTVT.

V gene TRBV5-1 combines with J gene TRBJ2-1, with D possibly TRBD1 on 8 matching bases. The germline V gene encodes CDR1 SGHRS and CDR2 YFSETQ. V gave up 6 bases and J gave up 6 bases, with 19 bases separating them. This CDR3 has 15 amino acids. The CDR3 spells CASILGQGGSNEQFF. The CDR3 DNA reads as TGCGCCAGCATCCTCGGACAGGGAGGGTCCAATGAGCAGTTCTTC.

The gene calls are TRBV5-1 and TRBJ1-1, with D perhaps matching TRBD1 (6 bases). V lost 2 bases and J lost 3, with 14 bases in between. CDR1 is SGHRS and CDR2 is YFSETQ in the germline V gene. The CDR3 consists of 15 residues. The CDR3 spells CASSLFAQGDTEAFF. The CDR3 DNA reads TGCGCCAGCAGCTTATTTGCACAGGGCGACACTGAAGCTTTCTTT.

This chain links TRBV28 with TRBJ1-2, with TRBD1 matching over 7 bases. The CDR3 is made up of 12 amino acids. CDR1 is MDHEN and CDR2 is SYDVKM in the germline V gene. V lost 6 bases, J lost 7 bases, and 5 bases stayed unmatched. DNA for the CDR3: TGTGCCAGCAGGCCTAGGGGGCTTGGCTACACCTTC. The encoded protein is CASRPRGLGYTF.

V is TRBV7-2 and J is TRBJ2-1; the match to TRBD2 covers 7 bases. The CDR3 runs 15 residues. J gave up 4 bases and V 1 base, and 4 bases lay outside the gene matches. Germline V CDR1 and CDR2: SGHTA, FQGNSA. Here the CDR3 reads CASSLVGTTYNEQFF. CDR3 nucleotide sequence: TGTGCCAGCAGCTTAGTTGGGACTACATACAATGAGCAGTTCTTC.

The chain is built from TRBV19 and TRBJ1-2; tentatively, D is TRBD1 (5 bases). V lost 10 bases and J 0 bases, leaving 21 bases between the germline ends. CDR1 LNHDA and CDR2 SQIVND come from the germline V gene (reference sequence). The CDR3 has 16 amino acids. In DNA form, the CDR3 reads TGTGCCACTTCGGGGACTGCTGACCCTCCTAACTATGGCTACACCTTC. As protein: CATSGTADPPNYGYTF.

The rearrangement uses TRBV5-1 and TRBJ2-6, with D possibly being TRBD2 (5 bases). The CDR3 consists of 16 residues. Germline V CDR1 and CDR2: SGHRS, YFSETQ. Trimming removed 4 bases from V and 0 bases from J, with 11 bases in between. The CDR3 here is CASSPWESSGANVLTF. The CDR3 DNA reads TGCGCCAGCAGCCCCTGGGAGAGCTCTGGGGCCAACGTCCTGACTTTC.

The V and J genes are TRBV27 and TRBJ1-4; 9 bases map to TRBD1. Germline-derived CDR1 and CDR2 are MNHEY and SMNVEV (reference sequence). The V and J ends lost 6 bases and 7 bases, in that order; junction bases with no gene match: 6. The CDR3 extends over 14 amino acids. The CDR3 sequence is CASRMTGGGEKLFF. CDR3 nucleotide sequence: TGTGCCAGCAGGATGACAGGGGGGGGTGAAAAACTGTTTTTT.